This is a list of T cell receptor beta chains from one sample in a study of Tregs in tolerant kidney transplant recipients. Libraries were prepared by immunoSEQ multiplex PCR; TCRdb keeps only in-frame clonotypes and omits some of them. The sample contains roughly 80,000 clones, 90% to 95% of which appear only once. Sequencing used CD4+ T cells from blood (PBMCs), obtained 24 months after the transplant. The source of these receptors is a human patient who received a combined kidney and bone marrow transplant. Some T cells may be transferred from the graft donor. Each CDR3 is given without its conserved first and last residue. D genes are given only for firm matches.

TRBJ2-7	TRBD2	TRBV10-3	AISIGLAGGSYEQY
TRBJ2-3	TRBD1	TRBV2	ASSAGTVTDTQY
TRBJ1-1	.	TRBV7-3	ASSLPGQEAF
TRBJ2-7	TRBD2	TRBV18	ASSPERGLDHGQY
TRBJ2-5	TRBD2	TRBV6-4	ASSEHGLAGETQY
TRBJ2-7	.	TRBV4-3	ASSLTVDYEQY
TRBJ2-5	TRBD1	TRBV7-7	ASSYGTDNQETQY
TRBJ1-5	TRBD1	TRBV2	ASSDRGFNQPQH
TRBJ1-2	TRBD1	TRBV7-8	ASSRLDRDYGYT
TRBJ1-2	TRBD1	TRBV7-8	ASSFTDRGVHGYT
TRBJ1-1	.	TRBV15	ATSRDRGSTEAF